This entry is about one T cell receptor (beta chain). This entry is derived from a study of T cell clones after liver transplantation. Study at large: Graft-donor-reactive sequences were compared with third-party-reactive TCRbeta sequences from pre-transplant mixed lymphocyte reactions. Tolerance: complete withdrawal held at least one year, liver enzymes staying within twice normal.

V was cut by 5 bases and J by 1 base, with 11 bases left in between. This CDR3 contains 14 residues. Germline CDR1 SGHTA, CDR2 FQGNSA. Sequencing used immunoSEQ multiplex PCR; TCRdb keeps in-frame clones, though not all of them. The sample shows 99,000 or so clones, 75% to 90% of them seen only once. The sample in question was CD4+ T cells from blood, obtained before liver transplant. This sequence joins TRBV7-2 and TRBJ1-1; D not resolved. The receptor comes from a human donor who received a liver transplant. DNA of the CDR3: TGTGCCAGCAGCCCAAAGCTGGGGAACACTGAAGCTTTCTTT. It yields the protein CASSPKLGNTEAFF.